The 2 T cell receptor beta chains presented below share a single source sample, sequenced in a study of T cells after yellow fever vaccination. TCRdb ran MiXCR on the 5' RACE reads and lists one entry per CDR3 protein. The data show around 500,000 distinct CDR3 sequences, about a fifth seen once. The source was PBMCs, collected 20 to 25 days after the first yellow fever vaccination. These receptors were obtained from a man younger than 35 who received the YFV17D yellow fever vaccine.

This chain links TRBV5-4 with TRBJ2-3; possibly TRBD1 for D (6 bases). Per the germline V gene, CDR1 is SGHNT and CDR2 is YYREEE (reference sequence). The CDR3 is 14 amino acids. Trimming pared 4 bases from V and 7 bases from J, leaving 16 bases between. CDR3 residues: CASSLMGAGNTQYF. CDR3 in DNA: TGTGCCAGCAGCCTGATGGGGGCTGGAAATACGCAGTATTTT.

The rearrangement joins TRBV10-3 to TRBJ2-7; D is perhaps TRBD2 (6 bases). V was clipped by 1 base and J by 5 bases, with 6 bases between them. This CDR3 has 12 amino acids. Germline values: CDR1 ENHRY, CDR2 SYGVKD. The CDR3 spells CAISEWGDEQYV. The CDR3 DNA reads TGTGCCATCAGTGAGTGGGGGGACGAGCAGTACGTC.